Shown below are 13 T cell receptor beta chains from a single sample sequenced in a study of cytomegalovirus exposure and HLA in healthy donors. Both 60 Vbeta primers and 13 Jbeta primers went into the PCR. Method: immunoSEQ multiplex PCR; TCRdb's copy keeps in-frame clones and lacks some. The table has about 160,000 clones, just under 80% seen once; the top ten hold about 9.7%. Sample: PBMCs. The receptor set was obtained from a man aged 18 to 29 in good health and CMV-seropositive.

This clone was observed a few times. V is TRBV10-3 and J is TRBJ2-1, with TRBD2 identical over 7 bases. This CDR3 has 16 residues. Per the germline V gene, CDR1 is ENHRY and CDR2 is SYGVKD. V trimming: 3 bases; J trimming: 3 bases; junction bases outside the gene matches: 8. CDR3 DNA: TGTGCCATCAGTGAAGGTGGGCGGGGGTTCTACAATGAGCAGTTCTTC. This codes for CAISEGGRGFYNEQFF.

This sequence joins TRBV27 and TRBJ2-1, with 7 bases identical to TRBD1. The J segment lost 8 bases and the V segment lost 5 bases, leaving 3 bases of the junction unmatched. The CDR3 covers 12 residues. Germline lookup yields CDR1 MNHEY and CDR2 SMNVEV (reference sequence). In DNA form, the CDR3 reads TGTGCCAGCAGTCACAGGGGAGATGAGCAGTTCTTC. Its protein is CASSHRGDEQFF.

The V and J genes are TRBV18 and TRBJ2-2; 7 nucleotides agree with TRBD1. J was trimmed by 3 bases and V by 3 bases; bases with no gene match: 4. Looked up from germline, CDR1 is KGHSH and CDR2 is LQKENI. The CDR3 extends over 15 amino acids. The CDR3 reads CASSPSDRYTGELFF. The DNA for the CDR3 is TGTGCCAGCTCACCGTCGGACAGGTACACCGGGGAGCTGTTTTTT.

The V and J genes are TRBV19 and TRBJ2-1, with 9 nucleotides matching TRBD2. CDR3 length: 16 amino acids. V lost 3 bases to trimming and J lost 4 bases; unmatched junction nucleotides: 7. CDR1 and CDR2 (germline): LNHDA, SQIVND (reference sequence). The CDR3 loop reads CASSMKAGGLYNEQFF. The DNA for the CDR3 is TGTGCCAGTAGTATGAAGGCGGGAGGGCTTTACAATGAGCAGTTCTTC.

The gene calls are TRBV4-1 and TRBJ2-7, with 11 bases lining up with TRBD2. The germline gives CDR1 MGHRA, CDR2 YSYEKL. This CDR3 is built from 14 residues. The J segment lost 5 bases and the V segment lost 4 bases, leaving 4 bases of the junction unmatched. Here the CDR3 reads CASSLAGGFHEQYF. CDR3 bases: TGCGCCAGCAGCCTAGCGGGAGGGTTCCACGAGCAGTACTTC.

V is TRBV6-4 and J is TRBJ1-6; D uncertain. Germline V CDR1 and CDR2: MRHNA, SNTAGT. This CDR3 is 13 amino acids long. V was trimmed by 3 bases and J by 9 bases, leaving 9 bases between them. CDR3 in DNA: TGTGCCAGCAGTGAGAACAGCCTTTCACCCCTCCACTTT. Its protein is CASSENSLSPLHF.

The chain links TRBV27 to TRBJ1-4; D is perhaps TRBD1 (6 bases). V shed 6 bases and J shed 7 bases, with 12 bases lying between them. The CDR3 has 13 residues. Germline CDR1 and CDR2: MNHEY and SMNVEV (reference sequence). The CDR3 reads CASRGRGGEKLFF. CDR3 bases: TGTGCCAGCAGGGGCAGGGGTGGTGAAAAACTGTTTTTT. Drawing the rest from reference TRBV27 and TRBJ1-4, the complete variable domain is EAQVTQNPRYLITVTGKKLTVTCSQNMNHEYMSWYRQDPGLGLRQIYYSMNVEVTDKGDVPEGYKVSRKEKRNFPLILESPSPNQTSLYFCASRGRGGEKLFFGSGTQLSVL.

The J gene is TRBJ1-1, the V gene TRBV5-5; TRBD1 aligns across 10 bases. CDR3 length: 16 residues. Germline V gene sequence: CDR1 SGHKS, CDR2 YYEKEE (reference sequence). V lost 2 bases and J lost 1; bases outside the gene matches: 5. This CDR3 is CASSFLGTGANTEAFF. CDR3 DNA sequence: TGTGCCAGCAGCTTTTTAGGGACAGGGGCGAACACTGAAGCTTTCTTT. Full variable domain (rest looked up from reference TRBV5-5 and TRBJ1-1): DAGVTQSPTHLIKTRGQQVTLRCSPISGHKSVSWYQQVLGQGPQFIFQYYEKEERGRGNFPDRFSARQFPNYSSELNVNALLLGDSALYLCASSFLGTGANTEAFFGQGTRLTVV.

This clone was detected only once. The chain combines TRBV19 with TRBJ1-5; no clear D gene. The CDR3 spans 13 residues. V was shortened by 1 base and J by 4 bases, with 5 bases between the two germline ends. CDR1 and CDR2 from the germline V gene are LNHDA and SQIVND (reference sequence). In nucleotides, the CDR3 is TGTGCCAGTAGTATAGTCGAGAATCAGCCCCAGCATTTT. It specifies CASSIVENQPQHF. Together with reference TRBV19 and TRBJ1-5, the CDR3 gives the full variable domain: DGGITQSPKYLFRKEGQNVTLSCEQNLNHDAMYWYRQDPGQGLRLIYYSQIVNDFQKGDIAEGYSVSREKKESFPLTVTSAQKNPTAFYLCASSIVENQPQHFGDGTRLSIL.

The chain recombines TRBV19 with TRBJ2-7; 8 positions match TRBD1. CDR3 length: 14 amino acids. Germline V lookup: CDR1 LNHDA, CDR2 SQIVND (reference sequence). The V segment lost 4 bases and the J segment 6 bases; nucleotides outside the gene matches: 8. The CDR3 DNA reads TGTGCCAGTAGTAGTGGACAGGGCCGGGCCGAGCAGTACTTC. Its protein product is CASSSGQGRAEQYF.

The chain combines TRBV5-6 with TRBJ2-7; D unclear. V was shortened by 0 bases and J by 3 bases, with 7 bases between the two germline ends. Germline assignment: CDR1 SGHDT and CDR2 YYEEEE. The CDR3 consists of 13 residues. The CDR3 nucleotides read TGTGCCAGCAGCTTGGGCGGTGGCTACGAGCAGTACTTC. Translated, it gives CASSLGGGYEQYF.

This clone was counted between two and nine times. This rearrangement joins TRBV6-5 to TRBJ1-5; D is uncertain. Trimming removed 7 bases at V and 0 bases at J, with 7 bases between. Germline V gene data show CDR1 as MNHEY and CDR2 as SVGAGI. The CDR3 consists of 13 residues. CDR3 region: CASKEISNQPQHF. The CDR3 nucleotides read TGTGCCAGCAAGGAGATTAGCAATCAGCCCCAGCATTTT.

The CDR3 region is CASSQEGTSVYEQYF. The CDR3 DNA reads TGCGCCAGCAGCCAAGAGGGGACTAGCGTTTACGAGCAGTACTTC. V usage is TRBV4-1 and J usage is TRBJ2-7; 10 bases fit TRBD2. V trimming: 0 bases; J trimming: 4 bases; junction bases outside the gene matches: 3. The CDR3 spans 15 residues. Germline CDR1 reads MGHRA; CDR2 reads YSYEKL.